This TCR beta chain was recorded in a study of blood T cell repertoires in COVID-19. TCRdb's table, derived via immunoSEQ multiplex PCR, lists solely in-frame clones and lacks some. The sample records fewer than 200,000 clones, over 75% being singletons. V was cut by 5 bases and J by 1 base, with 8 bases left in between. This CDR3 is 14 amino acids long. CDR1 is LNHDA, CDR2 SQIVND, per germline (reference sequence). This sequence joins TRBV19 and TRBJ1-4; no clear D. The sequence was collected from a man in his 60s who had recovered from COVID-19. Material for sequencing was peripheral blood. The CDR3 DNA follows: TGTGCCAGTAGTCCCGGCGGAACTAATGAAAAACTGTTTTTT. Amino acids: CASSPGGTNEKLFF.